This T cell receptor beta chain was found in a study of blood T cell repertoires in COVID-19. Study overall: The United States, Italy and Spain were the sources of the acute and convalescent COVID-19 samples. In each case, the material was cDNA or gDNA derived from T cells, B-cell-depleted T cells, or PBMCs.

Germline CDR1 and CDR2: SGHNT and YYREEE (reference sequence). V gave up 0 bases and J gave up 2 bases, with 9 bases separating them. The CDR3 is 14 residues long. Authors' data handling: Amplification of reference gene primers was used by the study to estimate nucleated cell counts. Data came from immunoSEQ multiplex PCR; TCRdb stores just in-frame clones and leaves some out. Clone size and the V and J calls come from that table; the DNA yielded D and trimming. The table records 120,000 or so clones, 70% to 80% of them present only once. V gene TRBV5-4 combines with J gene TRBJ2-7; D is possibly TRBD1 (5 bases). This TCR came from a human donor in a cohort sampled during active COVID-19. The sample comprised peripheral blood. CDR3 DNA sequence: TGTGCCAGCAGCTTGGAGAGACAGCCCTACGAGCAGTACTTC. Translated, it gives CASSLERQPYEQYF.